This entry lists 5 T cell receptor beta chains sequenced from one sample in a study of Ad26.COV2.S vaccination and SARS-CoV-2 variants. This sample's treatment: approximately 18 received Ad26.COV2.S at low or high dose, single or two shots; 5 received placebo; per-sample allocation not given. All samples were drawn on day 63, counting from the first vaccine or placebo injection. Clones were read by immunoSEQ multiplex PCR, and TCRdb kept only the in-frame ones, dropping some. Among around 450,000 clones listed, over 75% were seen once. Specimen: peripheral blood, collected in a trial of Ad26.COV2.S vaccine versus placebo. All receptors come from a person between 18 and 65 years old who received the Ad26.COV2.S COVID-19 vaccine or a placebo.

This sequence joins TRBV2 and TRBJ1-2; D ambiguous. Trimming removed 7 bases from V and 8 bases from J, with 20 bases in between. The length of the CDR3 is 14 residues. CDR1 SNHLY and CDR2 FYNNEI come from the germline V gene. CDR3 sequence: CASNPPQTPIGYTF. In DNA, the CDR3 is TGTGCCAGCAACCCCCCTCAGACCCCTATCGGCTACACCTTC.

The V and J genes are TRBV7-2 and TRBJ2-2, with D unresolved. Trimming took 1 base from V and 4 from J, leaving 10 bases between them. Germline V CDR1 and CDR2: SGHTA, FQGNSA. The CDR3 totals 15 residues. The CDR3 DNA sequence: TGTGCCAGCAGCTTAGGACGTCTCCTCACCGGGGAGCTGTTTTTT. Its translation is CASSLGRLLTGELFF.

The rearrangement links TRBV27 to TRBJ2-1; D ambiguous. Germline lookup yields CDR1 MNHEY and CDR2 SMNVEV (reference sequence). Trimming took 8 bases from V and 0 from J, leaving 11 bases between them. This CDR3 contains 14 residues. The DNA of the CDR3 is TGTGCCAGCCACCGATTCCCCTCCTACAATGAGCAGTTCTTC. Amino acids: CASHRFPSYNEQFF.

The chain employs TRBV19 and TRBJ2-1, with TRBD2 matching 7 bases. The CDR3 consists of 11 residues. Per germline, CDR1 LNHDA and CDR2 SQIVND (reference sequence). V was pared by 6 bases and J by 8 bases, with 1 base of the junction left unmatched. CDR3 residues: CASRGGDEQFF. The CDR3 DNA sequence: TGTGCCAGTAGGGGAGGGGATGAGCAGTTCTTC.

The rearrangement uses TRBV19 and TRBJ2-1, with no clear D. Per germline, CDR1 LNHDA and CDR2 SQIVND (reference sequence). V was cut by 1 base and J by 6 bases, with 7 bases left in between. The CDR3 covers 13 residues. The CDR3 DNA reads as TGTGCCAGTAGTATAGGCCCTTTCAATGAGCAGTTCTTC. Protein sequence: CASSIGPFNEQFF.